This entry features one T cell receptor beta chain sequence. What it binds is not known. The data were produced by immunoSEQ multiplex PCR, yet TCRdb's version contains in-frame clones alone and is incomplete. This table holds fewer than 110,000 clones, roughly 85% found once. This entry is derived from a study of T cell responses to AZD1222 COVID-19 vaccine. General observations from the study: Clonal diversity was possibly underestimated, and the donors were mostly white British, with more females. The CD4 TCRs associated with vaccination extended across spike and predominated at 160-218 and 743-854. Targeting of unmutated variant regions was reportedly seen in nearly half of spike-specific TCRs.

This CDR3 contains 13 residues. Germline V gene lookup returns CDR1 SGHDT and CDR2 YYEEEE. Trimming cost V 0 bases and J 4 bases, with 8 bases left between them. The origin of this receptor is an adult who received the AZD1222 COVID-19 vaccine. V and J are TRBV5-6 and TRBJ2-7, with TRBD2 as a possible D gene (5 bases). This specimen was peripheral blood, taken 28 days after the second AZD1222 dose. The CDR3, as DNA: TGTGCCAGCAGCTTGGTCGGGGTTTACGAGCAGTACTTC. Encoded protein: CASSLVGVYEQYF.